Presented here are 15 T cell receptor beta chains from one specimen sequenced in a study of monozygotic twins with inflammatory bowel disease. Reanalyzing the 5' RACE reads, TCRdb keeps one entry per CDR3 protein, without DNA. The table lists some 90,000 distinct CDR3 sequences. The sample consisted of blood. The receptors stem from a human donor with ulcerative colitis or Crohn's disease, or a healthy co-twin of an affected twin (not recorded which).

The CDR3 reads CASSMAGVMETQYF. The chain joins TRBV19 to TRBJ2-5; lacking DNA, the TRBD1 call made by TCRdb goes unchecked. The CDR3 loop spans 14 amino acids. Germline CDR1 is LNHDA and CDR2 is SQIVND (reference sequence). The full variable domain, its missing parts supplied by reference TRBV19 and TRBJ2-5, is DGGITQSPKYLFRKEGQNVTLSCEQNLNHDAMYWYRQDPGQGLRLIYYSQIVNDFQKGDIAEGYSVSREKKESFPLTVTSAQKNPTAFYLCASSMAGVMETQYFGPGTRLLVL.

V gene TRBV10-3 combines with J gene TRBJ2-3; TCRdb's D gene call, TRBD1, goes unchecked for lack of DNA. This CDR3 comprises 17 residues. CDR1 and CDR2 from the germline V gene are ENHRY and SYGVKD. CDR3 amino acids: CAIRDPWGELSKDTQYF.

This sequence joins TRBV5-1 and TRBJ2-1; TCRdb lists TRBD2, though no DNA is available to test this call. The CDR3 totals 12 residues. Germline V CDR1 and CDR2: SGHRS, YFSETQ. This CDR3 is CASTGGVNEQFF.

J is TRBJ2-3 and V is TRBV27; TCRdb lists TRBD1, though no DNA is available to test this call. CDR3 length equals 15 residues. Germline loops: CDR1 MNHEY, CDR2 SMNVEV (reference sequence). The CDR3 sequence: CASSRAGVRADTQYF.

This chain uses TRBV2 with TRBJ2-1; TCRdb's D call, TRBD2, is unchecked because there is no DNA. The CDR3 loop spans 14 amino acids. Germline V CDR1 and CDR2: SNHLY, FYNNEI. The CDR3 reads CASSEGTTPHEQFF.

The chain is built from TRBV5-1 and TRBJ1-2. The V gene's germline CDR1 is SGHRS and CDR2 YFSETQ. The CDR3 is 12 residues long. CDR3 sequence reads: CTSSLLAAVWTF.

The rearrangement uses TRBV2 and TRBJ1-5; the D gene TCRdb calls, TRBD1, cannot be checked with no DNA. CDR1 is SNHLY, CDR2 FYNNEI, per germline. The CDR3 sequence is 15 residues long. The CDR3 reads CASSPQKGAGQPQHF.

The rearrangement links TRBV27 to TRBJ2-5; TCRdb gives TRBD2 as the D gene, but with no DNA this cannot be confirmed. The CDR3 consists of 15 residues. Germline V gene data show CDR1 as MNHEY and CDR2 as SMNVEV (reference sequence). The CDR3 region is CASSPRRELGETQYF.

V and J are TRBV20-1 and TRBJ1-6. Germline loops: CDR1 DFQATT, CDR2 SNEGSKA (reference sequence). The CDR3 is made up of 16 amino acids. The CDR3 spells CSARPASAGSNSPLHF.

The chain employs TRBV5-1 and TRBJ1-5; the TRBD1 assignment by TCRdb is unverifiable without DNA. This CDR3 is 15 amino acids long. The germline CDR1 and CDR2 sequences are SGHRS and YFSETQ. The CDR3 spells CASSPGDSLNQPQHF.

The chain joins TRBV15 to TRBJ2-3. Germline CDR1 and CDR2: LNHNV and YYDKDF (reference sequence). The CDR3 extends over 15 amino acids. The CDR3 protein is CATSRGGSGTDTQYF.

The rearrangement joins TRBV11-3 to TRBJ2-1; the TCRdb call, TRBD1, lacks DNA for checking. The germline V gene encodes CDR1 SGHNT and CDR2 YENEEA. The CDR3 contains 13 residues. The CDR3 is CASGAEPYNEQFF.

V and J are TRBV18 and TRBJ1-1; TCRdb returns TRBD1, unconfirmable since there is no DNA. Germline values: CDR1 KGHSH, CDR2 LQKENI. This CDR3 region has 12 residues. The CDR3 sequence is CASSQGTGEAFF.

This rearrangement joins TRBV6-5 to TRBJ2-1; checking the TCRdb D call of TRBD1 is not possible without DNA. The CDR3 has 16 residues. The germline gives CDR1 MNHEY, CDR2 SVGAGI. CDR3 sequence: CASSYSRPGQGNEQFF.

The rearrangement links TRBV20-1 to TRBJ2-1. The CDR3 sequence is 13 residues long. Germline CDR1 and CDR2: DFQATT and SNEGSKA (reference sequence). The CDR3 is CSARIRASNEQFF.